This TCR beta chain appears in the sequencing data of a study of CD8+CD57+ T cells in acquired aplastic anemia. The overall study: On average, sorted CD4+ and CD8+ cells gave 3 to 4 ug of DNA. Study-wide points: Patients and controls were found to share about 31 CD8+ CDR3 sequences. Patients did not significantly differ from controls in CD8+ Simpson's diversity.

Sequencing involved patients with CD8+CD57+ cell expansion previously shown by flow cytometry. Severe acquired aplastic anemia affected all patients. CDR3 and TCR beta VDJ profiling relied on a genomic DNA template. TCRdb re-called the reads through MiXCR, storing one row per CDR3 protein. The sample gives 270,000 or so distinct CDR3 sequences, roughly 80% of which show up once; approximately 40% is in the top ten. Concerning this clonotype: The antigen remains undetermined.

This CDR3 spans 15 amino acids. Germline values: CDR1 SGHTA, CDR2 FQGNSA. V lost 1 base, J lost 4 bases, and 13 bases lay in between. Sequencing used sorted CD4+, CD8+, or CD8+CD57+ T cells (not recorded which) from PBMCs. The sequence was collected from a human donor with aplastic anemia. The V and J genes are TRBV7-2 and TRBJ1-2; D might be TRBD1 (6 bases). CDR3 nucleotide sequence: TGTGCCAGCAGCTTAGGGGCAGGGGTTGGCTATGGCTACACCTTC. Its protein product is CASSLGAGVGYGYTF.